Each of the 7 T cell receptor beta chains below was sequenced from the same sample in a study of PD-L1 blockade in urothelial cancer. Here immunoSEQ multiplex PCR was the method, and the copy in TCRdb shows in-frame clones only, minus some. The sample has over 65,000 clones, roughly nine tenths seen once; the top ten hold over 4%. Time point specified: pretreatment peripheral blood. The sequenced sample was PBMCs, obtained around atezolizumab (anti-PD-L1) treatment. All receptors derive from an older man with urothelial cancer.

The chain links TRBV6-5 to TRBJ2-7; tentative D call: TRBD1 (5 bases). CDR1 is MNHEY and CDR2 is SVGAGI in the germline V gene. CDR3 length equals 13 residues. V was pared by 6 bases and J by 1 base, with 10 bases between. DNA of the CDR3: TGTGCCAGCAGGGCCGACAGTTCCTACGAGCAGTACTTC. Protein: CASRADSSYEQYF.

The CDR3 bases are TGTGCCAGCAGCGACAGTTACACCGGGGAGCTGTTTTTT. Amino acids: CASSDSYTGELFF. The V gene is TRBV27, the J gene TRBJ2-2, with D possibly matching TRBD1 (5 bases). Trimming removed 6 bases at V and 3 bases at J, with 8 bases between. This CDR3 contains 13 residues. The germline gives CDR1 MNHEY, CDR2 SMNVEV (reference sequence).

This chain links TRBV19 with TRBJ2-7, with a possible D match to TRBD1 (6 bases). The CDR3 consists of 15 residues. V lost 5 bases and J lost 2, with 16 bases in between. CDR1 and CDR2 from the germline V gene are LNHDA and SQIVND (reference sequence). CDR3 sequence (DNA): TGTGCCAGTAGTGTCCCCGGGACATTGACCTACGAGCAGTACTTC. As protein: CASSVPGTLTYEQYF.

This clone was counted only a few times. The chain links TRBV12-5 to TRBJ1-1; TRBD1 agrees at 7 bases. The CDR3 sequence is 13 residues long. The V gene's germline CDR1 is LGHNT and CDR2 FRNRAP. V lost 5 bases, J lost 8 bases, and 8 bases stayed unmatched. The DNA of the CDR3 is TGTGCTAGTGGTCACCCGAACAGGGGCGAAGCTTTCTTT. This encodes CASGHPNRGEAFF.

The chain has TRBV28 and TRBJ1-4; 8 bases map to TRBD1. Per germline, CDR1 MDHEN and CDR2 SYDVKM. J gave up 7 bases and V 3 bases, and 4 bases lay outside the gene matches. There are 14 residues in the CDR3. CDR3: CASSFQGAGEKLFF. CDR3 bases: TGTGCCAGCAGTTTCCAGGGGGCGGGTGAAAAACTGTTTTTT.

The chain uses TRBV9 and TRBJ2-1, with 9 positions matching TRBD1. Germline values: CDR1 SGDLS, CDR2 YYNGEE. The length of the CDR3 is 15 residues. V lost 4 bases, J lost 5 bases, and 7 bases stayed unmatched. The CDR3 here is CASSTGQGTHNEQFF. In DNA, the CDR3 is TGTGCCAGCAGCACGGGACAGGGAACCCACAATGAGCAGTTCTTC. Filled out from reference TRBV9 and TRBJ2-1, the complete variable domain reads DSGVTQTPKHLITATGQRVTLRCSPRSGDLSVYWYQQSLDQGLQFLIQYYNGEERAKGNILERFSAQQFPDLHSELNLSSLELGDSALYFCASSTGQGTHNEQFFGPGTRLTVL.

The V gene is TRBV2, the J gene TRBJ2-1; 11 bases fit TRBD2. After removal of 5 bases from V and 1 base from J, the junction contained 7 bases not matched to a gene. Germline CDR1 SNHLY, CDR2 FYNNEI. The CDR3 spans 17 residues. The CDR3 loop reads CASSYRLAGKSYNEQFF. As DNA, the CDR3 is TGTGCCAGCAGTTACAGACTAGCGGGGAAGTCCTACAATGAGCAGTTCTTC.